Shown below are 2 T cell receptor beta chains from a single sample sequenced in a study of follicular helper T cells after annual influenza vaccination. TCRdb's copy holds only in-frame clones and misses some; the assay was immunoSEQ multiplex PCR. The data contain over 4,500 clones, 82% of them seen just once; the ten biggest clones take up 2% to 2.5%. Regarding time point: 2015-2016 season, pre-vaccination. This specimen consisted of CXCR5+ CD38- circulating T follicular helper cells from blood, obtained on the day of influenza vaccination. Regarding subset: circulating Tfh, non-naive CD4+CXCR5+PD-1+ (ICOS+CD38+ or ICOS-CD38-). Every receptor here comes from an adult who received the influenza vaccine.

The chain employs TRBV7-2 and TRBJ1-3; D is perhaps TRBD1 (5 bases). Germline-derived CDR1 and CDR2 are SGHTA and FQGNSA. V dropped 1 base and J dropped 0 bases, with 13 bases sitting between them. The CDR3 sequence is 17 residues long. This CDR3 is CASSLVLGPGSGNTIYF. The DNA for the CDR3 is TGTGCCAGCAGCTTAGTTTTGGGACCAGGCTCTGGAAACACCATATATTTT.

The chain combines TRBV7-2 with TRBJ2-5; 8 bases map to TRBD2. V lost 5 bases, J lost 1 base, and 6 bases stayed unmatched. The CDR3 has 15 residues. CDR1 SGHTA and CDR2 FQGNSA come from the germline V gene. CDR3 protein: CASSLQRGRQETQYF. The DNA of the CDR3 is TGTGCCAGCAGCCTACAGCGGGGGCGCCAAGAGACCCAGTACTTC.